This T cell receptor beta chain was profiled in a study of blood T cell repertoires in COVID-19. This clone was seen a single time. Seattle patients were enrolled during active infection and followed longitudinally. Original analysis: Scientists estimated how many nucleated cells there were by amplifying reference gene primers. Assay: immunoSEQ multiplex PCR; the TCRdb copy retains only in-frame clones and omits some. The D gene and trimming were derived from the DNA, and the V and J assignments and clone size from that table. This sample has under 110,000 clones; 60% to 85% occur once, and the top ten carry under 8%. The sequence derives from a man older than 75 with COVID-19, enrolled during active disease. The sample comprised peripheral blood.

The CDR3 spells CASSREGPQHF. Here the CDR3 DNA reads TGTGCCAGCAGCCGTGAGGGTCCCCAGCATTTT. The V gene is TRBV7-9, the J gene TRBJ1-5; D gene uncertain. V shed 5 bases and J shed 10 bases, with 9 bases lying between them. CDR3 size: 11 residues. The germline gives CDR1 SEHNR, CDR2 FQNEAQ (reference sequence).